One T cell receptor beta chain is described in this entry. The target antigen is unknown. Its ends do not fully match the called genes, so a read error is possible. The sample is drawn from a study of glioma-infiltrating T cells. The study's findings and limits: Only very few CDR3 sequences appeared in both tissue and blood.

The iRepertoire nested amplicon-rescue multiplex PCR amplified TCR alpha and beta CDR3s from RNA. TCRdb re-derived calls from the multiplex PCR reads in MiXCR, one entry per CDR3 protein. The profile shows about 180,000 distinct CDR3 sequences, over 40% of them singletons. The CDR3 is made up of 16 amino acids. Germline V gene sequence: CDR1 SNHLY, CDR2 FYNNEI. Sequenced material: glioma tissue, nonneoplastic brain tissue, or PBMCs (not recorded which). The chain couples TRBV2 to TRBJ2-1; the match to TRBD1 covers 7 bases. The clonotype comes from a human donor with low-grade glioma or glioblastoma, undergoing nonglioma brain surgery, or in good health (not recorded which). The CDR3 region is CASIRKGASSYNEHLF. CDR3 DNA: TGTGCCAGCATTCGAAAGGGGGCGAGCTCCTACAATGAGCATCTCTTC.